A single count supports the clone carrying this T cell receptor (beta chain). Its antigen is unidentified. This entry belongs to a study of Ad26.COV2.S vaccination and SARS-CoV-2 variants. Study at large: The COV1001 Ad26.COV2.S trial arm included the donor.

This table comes from immunoSEQ multiplex PCR, and its TCRdb copy is limited to in-frame clones, with some not included. The sample lists approximately 420,000 clones; more than 75% were seen once. The CDR3 length is 13 residues. Germline V gene data show CDR1 as SQVTM and CDR2 as ANQGSEA. V lost 4 bases, J lost 3 bases, and 10 bases lay in between. General study results and limits: It was found that vaccine and placebo recipients had similar non-spike TCR breadth. Researchers cautioned that TCR breadth and depth analyses may have underestimated total T cell responses.

Treatment: roughly 20 received Ad26.COV2.S at low or high dose, single or two shots; 5 received placebo; per-sample allocation not given. Sampling happened 63 days after the first vaccine or placebo injection. The sequencing here drew on peripheral blood, taken in a trial of Ad26.COV2.S vaccine versus placebo. The J gene is TRBJ1-3, the V gene TRBV29-1; D uncertain. The origin of this receptor is a person aged 18-60 years who received the Ad26.COV2.S COVID-19 vaccine or a placebo. CDR3: CSVGSNNGNTIYF. For the CDR3, the DNA is TGCAGCGTTGGGAGTAATAATGGAAACACCATATATTTT.